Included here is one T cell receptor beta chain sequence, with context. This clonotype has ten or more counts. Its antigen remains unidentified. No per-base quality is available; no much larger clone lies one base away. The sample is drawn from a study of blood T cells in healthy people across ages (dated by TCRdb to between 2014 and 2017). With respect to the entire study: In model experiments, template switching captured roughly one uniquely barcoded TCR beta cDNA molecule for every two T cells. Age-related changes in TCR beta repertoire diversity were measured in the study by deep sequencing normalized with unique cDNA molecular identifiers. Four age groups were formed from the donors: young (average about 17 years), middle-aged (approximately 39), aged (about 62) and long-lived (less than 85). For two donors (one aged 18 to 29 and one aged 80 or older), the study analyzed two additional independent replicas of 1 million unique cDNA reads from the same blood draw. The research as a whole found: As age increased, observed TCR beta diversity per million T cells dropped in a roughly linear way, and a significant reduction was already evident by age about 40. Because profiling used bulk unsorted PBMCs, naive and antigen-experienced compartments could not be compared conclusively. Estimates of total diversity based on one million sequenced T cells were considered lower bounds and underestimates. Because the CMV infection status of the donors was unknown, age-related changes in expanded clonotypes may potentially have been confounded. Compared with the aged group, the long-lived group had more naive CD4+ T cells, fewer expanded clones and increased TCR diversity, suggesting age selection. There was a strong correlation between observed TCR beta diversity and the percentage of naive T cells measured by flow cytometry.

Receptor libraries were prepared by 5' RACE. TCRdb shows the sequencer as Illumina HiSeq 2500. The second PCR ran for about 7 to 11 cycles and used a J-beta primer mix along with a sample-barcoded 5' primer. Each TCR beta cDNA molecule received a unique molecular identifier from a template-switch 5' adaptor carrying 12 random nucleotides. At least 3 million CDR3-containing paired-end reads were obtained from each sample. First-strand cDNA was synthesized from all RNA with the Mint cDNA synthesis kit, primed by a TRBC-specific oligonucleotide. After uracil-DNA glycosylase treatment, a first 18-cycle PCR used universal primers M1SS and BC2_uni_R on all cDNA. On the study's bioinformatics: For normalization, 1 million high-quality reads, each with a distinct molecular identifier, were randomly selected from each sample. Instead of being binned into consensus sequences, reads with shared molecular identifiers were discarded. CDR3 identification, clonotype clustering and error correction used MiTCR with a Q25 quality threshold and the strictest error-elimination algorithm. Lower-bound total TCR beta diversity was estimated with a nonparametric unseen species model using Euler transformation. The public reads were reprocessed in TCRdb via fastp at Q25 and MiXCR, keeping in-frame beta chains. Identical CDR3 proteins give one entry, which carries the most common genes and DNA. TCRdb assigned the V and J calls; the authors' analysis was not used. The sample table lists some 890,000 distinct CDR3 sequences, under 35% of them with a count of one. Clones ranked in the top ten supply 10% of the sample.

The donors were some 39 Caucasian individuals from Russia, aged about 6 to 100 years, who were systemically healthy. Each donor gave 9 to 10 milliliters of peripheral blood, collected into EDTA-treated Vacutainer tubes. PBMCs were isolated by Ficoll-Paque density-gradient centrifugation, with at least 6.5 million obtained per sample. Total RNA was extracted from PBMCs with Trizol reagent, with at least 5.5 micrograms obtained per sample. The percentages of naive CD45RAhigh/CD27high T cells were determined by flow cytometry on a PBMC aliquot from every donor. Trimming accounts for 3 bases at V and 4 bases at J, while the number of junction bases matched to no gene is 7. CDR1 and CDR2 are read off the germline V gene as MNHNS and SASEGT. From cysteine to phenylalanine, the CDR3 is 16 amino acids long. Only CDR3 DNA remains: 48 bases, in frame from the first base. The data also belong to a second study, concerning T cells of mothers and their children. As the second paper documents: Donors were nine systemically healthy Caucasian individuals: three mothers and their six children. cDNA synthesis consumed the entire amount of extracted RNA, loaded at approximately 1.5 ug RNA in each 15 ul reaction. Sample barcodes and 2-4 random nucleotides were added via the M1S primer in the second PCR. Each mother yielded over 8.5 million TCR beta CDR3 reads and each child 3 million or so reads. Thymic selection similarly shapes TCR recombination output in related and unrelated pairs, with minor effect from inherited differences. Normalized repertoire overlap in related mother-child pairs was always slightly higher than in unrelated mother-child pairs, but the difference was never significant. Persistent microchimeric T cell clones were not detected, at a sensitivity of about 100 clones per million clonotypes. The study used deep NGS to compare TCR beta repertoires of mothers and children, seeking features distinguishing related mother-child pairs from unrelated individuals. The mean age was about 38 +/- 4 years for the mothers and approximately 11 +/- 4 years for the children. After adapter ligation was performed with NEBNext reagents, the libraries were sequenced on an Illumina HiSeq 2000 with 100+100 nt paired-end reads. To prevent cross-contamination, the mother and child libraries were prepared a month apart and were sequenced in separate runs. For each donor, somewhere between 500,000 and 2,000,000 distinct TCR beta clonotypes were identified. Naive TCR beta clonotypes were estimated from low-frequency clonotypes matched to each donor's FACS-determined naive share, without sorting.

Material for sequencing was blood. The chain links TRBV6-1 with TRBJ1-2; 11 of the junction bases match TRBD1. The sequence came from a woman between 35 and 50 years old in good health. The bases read TGTGCCAGCAGTGACGCTATCGGGACAGGGGGCTATGGCTACACCTTC. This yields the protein CASSDAIGTGGYGYTF.